This TCR beta chain was captured in a study of blood T cell repertoires in COVID-19. Libraries were prepared by immunoSEQ multiplex PCR; TCRdb keeps only in-frame clonotypes and omits some of them. The table records roughly 330,000 clones, around 87% of them present only once. From germline, CDR1 is SQVTM and CDR2 ANQGSEA. The CDR3 is 10 amino acids. Trimming stripped 5 bases from V and 6 bases from J, with 7 bases between. The rearrangement joins TRBV29-1 to TRBJ1-1; no firm D call. Material for sequencing was PBMCs or T cells enriched from blood (not recorded which). The clonotype originates from a woman aged 25-40 years who had recovered from COVID-19. CDR3 nucleotide sequence: TGCAGCGTTAGCTACCCTGAAGCTTTCTTT. Translating it yields CSVSYPEAFF.